The entry below describes one T cell receptor beta chain. Its antigen is unidentified. The protocol was immunoSEQ multiplex PCR, while the TCRdb copy is restricted to in-frame clones and leaves out a portion. The profile shows approximately 21,000 clones, about 87% of them singletons. V gave up 6 bases and J gave up 0 bases; unmatched junction bases: 7. This CDR3 has 15 amino acids. CDR1 is MNHEY and CDR2 is SMNVEV in the germline V gene (reference sequence). This sample was included in a study of OX40 agonist ivuxolimab in advanced cancers. If patients had autoimmune disease history or systemic immunosuppression, they were excluded. General study findings and limits: Clonal expansion among partial responders at 0.1-3.0 mg/kg ranked near the lowest.

This sequence was found in an adult with an advanced solid tumor such as melanoma, head and neck, liver or kidney cancer. The chain uses TRBV27 and TRBJ2-7; 8 bases match TRBD2. The sequences come from CD4+ or CD8+ T cells sorted from blood, collected in a trial of the OX40 agonist ivuxolimab. The CDR3 region is CASRRSGSTSYEQYF. The CDR3 nucleotides are TGTGCCAGCAGGCGCAGCGGGAGTACCTCCTACGAGCAGTACTTC.